This T cell receptor beta chain originates from a study of T cell clones after liver transplantation (dated by TCRdb to the late 2010s). About the investigation overall: The samples were obtained from ITN030ST, a randomized trial that attempted immunosuppression withdrawal within 2 years after liver transplantation. After a pre-transplant mixed lymphocyte reaction, TCRbeta sequencing was used to pinpoint donor-reactive T cell clones, which were subsequently tracked in post-transplant blood. As an antigen-independent comparator for donor-reactive sequences, third party-reactive TCRbeta sequences were also identified from pre-transplant MLRs. Three of the eight recipients were HCV-positive; the others were transplanted for non-autoimmune, non-viral indications. Until randomization at 12-24 months post-transplant, subjects were given standard immunosuppression, with no induction therapy. Tolerance was defined as complete withdrawal of immunosuppression for at least one year without a rise in liver enzymes beyond twice the upper limit of normal. Blood samples were taken pre-transplant, pre-randomization before withdrawal, and post-randomization after full withdrawal or failed withdrawal. The study cohort included 8 liver transplant recipients, of whom 3 were classified as tolerant and 5 as non-tolerant. The research as a whole found: In most of the 8 subjects, circulating donor-reactive CD4 TCRbeta sequences decreased significantly after transplant, regardless of tolerance or HCV status. After accounting for repertoire turnover, donor-reactive detection was significantly reduced in 7 of 8 subjects for CD4 and 8 of 8 for CD8. Conclusions were preliminary, limited by small, heterogeneous patient numbers and non-standardized post-transplant time points. Low numbers of available donor cells limited the measurable donor-reactive repertoire in two subjects. The decline in donor-reactive sequences exceeded the decline in third party-reactive sequences, suggesting partial antigen-specific deletion that was unrelated to withdrawal success. Because no allograft tissue specimens were available, donor-reactive T cells may have migrated into the graft instead of being deleted.

This clone occurred a few times. The antigen this receptor binds is unknown. Qualities for individual bases were not recorded, and no much larger clone is one base off. Thawed unstimulated PBMCs were stained for CD3, CD4 and CD8 and FACS-sorted into CD3+CD4+ and CD3+CD8+ populations. All 8 studied subjects were randomized to immunosuppression withdrawal. The Qiagen DNeasy Blood and Tissue Kit was used for genomic DNA isolation. Using immunoSEQ, frozen genomic DNA was subjected to high-throughput TCRbeta CDR3 sequencing, a process that included PCR amplification, mapping, bias correction and internal controls. On the authors' methods: Productive rearrangements were kept, and unique TCRbeta sequences were defined by CDR3 nucleotide sequence plus V and J gene. For classification of a sequence as donor-reactive, at least 5-fold expansion in CFSE-low cells relative to unstimulated pre-transplant cells and a frequency of at least 0.01% were required. Per-subject minimum frequency thresholds, based on the lowest-template unstimulated sample, ensured at least 90% detection power. Jensen-Shannon divergence between the top 1000 TCRbeta sequences after and before transplant was used to measure repertoire turnover. Changes in detection of donor-reactive sequences were tested with two-sided Fisher's exact tests. TCRdb's version of the immuneACCESS table is confined to in-frame rearrangements and falls short of the full clone set. An unresolved V gene accounts for under half of the shortfall where checked; the remainder is of unknown origin. D and trimming come from the DNA, and the V and J calls and clone size come from that table. The sample table lists roughly 56,000 clones, 55% to 85% of them with a count of one. The top ten clones comprise 8.5% to 10% of the sample.

CDR1 MNHNS and CDR2 SASEGT were looked up in the germline V gene. From cysteine to phenylalanine, the CDR3 is 15 amino acids long. Of the read, only the CDR3 DNA is kept; its 45 bases are in frame from base 1. V loses 2 bases at its end and J loses 6 bases; junction bases beyond the gene matches: 4. The sequences come from CD4+ T cells from blood, collected around 4.5 years after liver transplant. The source of this sequence is a human patient who received a liver transplant. Some T cells may derive from the graft donor when a transplant has been performed. This receptor chain uses TRBV6-1 and TRBJ2-1, with 10 bases aligning to TRBD1. The CDR3 protein is CASSELTGGFNEQFF. The base sequence is TGTGCCAGCAGTGAATTGACAGGGGGCTTCAATGAGCAGTTCTTC.